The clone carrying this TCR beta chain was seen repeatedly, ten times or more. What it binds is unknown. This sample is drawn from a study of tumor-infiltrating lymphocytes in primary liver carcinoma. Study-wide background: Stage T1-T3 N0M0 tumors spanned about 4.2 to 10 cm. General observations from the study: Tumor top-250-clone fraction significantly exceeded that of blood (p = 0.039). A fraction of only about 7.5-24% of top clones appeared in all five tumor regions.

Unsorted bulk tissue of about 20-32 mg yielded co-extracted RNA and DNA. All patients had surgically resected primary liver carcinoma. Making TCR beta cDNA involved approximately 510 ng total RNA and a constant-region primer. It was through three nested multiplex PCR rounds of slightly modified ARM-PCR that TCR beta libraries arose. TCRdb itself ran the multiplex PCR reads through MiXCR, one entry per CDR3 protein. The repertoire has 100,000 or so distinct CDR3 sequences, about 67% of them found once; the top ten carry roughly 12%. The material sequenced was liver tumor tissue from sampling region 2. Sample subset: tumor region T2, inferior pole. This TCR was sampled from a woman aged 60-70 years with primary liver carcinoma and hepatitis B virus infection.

The CDR3 loop reads CAIRGSQGDNEQFF. The CDR3 DNA reads TGTGCCATCAGGGGCAGCCAGGGCGACAATGAGCAGTTCTTC. The V call is TRBV10-3, the J call TRBJ2-1; tentative D call: TRBD1 (5 bases). In germline, CDR1 is ENHRY, CDR2 SYGVKD. Trimming pared 6 bases from V and 5 bases from J, leaving 14 bases between. This CDR3 has 14 residues.